This note documents a single T cell receptor beta chain sequence. The data stem from a study of blood T cell repertoires in COVID-19. Study as a whole: Whether acute or convalescent, the COVID-19 samples came from the United States, Italy and Spain. T cells, B-cell-depleted T cells, or PBMCs provided the cDNA or gDNA that served as material.

V lost 3 bases to trimming and J lost 10 bases; unmatched junction nucleotides: 8. The CDR3 contains 14 residues. Germline assignment: CDR1 KGHDR and CDR2 SFDVKD. Per the original methods: Reference gene primer amplification yielded estimated nucleated cell counts. Assay: immunoSEQ multiplex PCR; the TCRdb copy retains only in-frame clones and omits some. The V and J calls and clone size were taken over from that table, and D and trimming were inferred from the DNA. Of 200,000 or so clones listed, roughly 85% are singletons. The chain is built from TRBV24-1 and TRBJ1-2, with TRBD1 matching over 9 bases. The sequence came from a woman aged 25-40 years with acute or convalescent COVID-19. What was sequenced was peripheral blood. The CDR3 loop reads CATSDGPGTGSYTF. CDR3 nucleotide sequence: TGTGCCACCAGTGATGGTCCCGGGACAGGGTCCTACACCTTC.